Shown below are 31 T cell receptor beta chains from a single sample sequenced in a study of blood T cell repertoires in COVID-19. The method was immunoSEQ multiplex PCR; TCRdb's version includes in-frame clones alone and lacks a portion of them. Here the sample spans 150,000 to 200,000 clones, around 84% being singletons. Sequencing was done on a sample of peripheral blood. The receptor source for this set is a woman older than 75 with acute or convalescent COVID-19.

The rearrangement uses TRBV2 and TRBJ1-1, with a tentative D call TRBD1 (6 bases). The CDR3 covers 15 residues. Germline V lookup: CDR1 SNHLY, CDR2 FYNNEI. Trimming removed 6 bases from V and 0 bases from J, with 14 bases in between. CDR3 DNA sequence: TGTGCCAGCAGGAGAGACAGGCCCATGAACACTGAAGCTTTCTTT. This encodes CASRRDRPMNTEAFF.

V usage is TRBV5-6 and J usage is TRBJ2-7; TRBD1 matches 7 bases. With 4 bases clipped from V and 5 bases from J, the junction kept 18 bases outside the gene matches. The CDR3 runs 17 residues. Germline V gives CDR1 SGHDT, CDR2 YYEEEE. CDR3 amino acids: CASSQHHRGSFGHEQYF. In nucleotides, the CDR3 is TGTGCCAGCAGCCAACACCACAGGGGTTCTTTTGGACACGAGCAGTACTTC.

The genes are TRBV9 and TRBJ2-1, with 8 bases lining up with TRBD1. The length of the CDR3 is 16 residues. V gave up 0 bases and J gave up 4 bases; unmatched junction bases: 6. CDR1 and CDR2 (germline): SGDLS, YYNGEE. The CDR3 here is CASSVEPGQAYNEQFF. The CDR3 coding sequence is TGTGCCAGCAGCGTAGAGCCGGGACAGGCTTACAATGAGCAGTTCTTC.

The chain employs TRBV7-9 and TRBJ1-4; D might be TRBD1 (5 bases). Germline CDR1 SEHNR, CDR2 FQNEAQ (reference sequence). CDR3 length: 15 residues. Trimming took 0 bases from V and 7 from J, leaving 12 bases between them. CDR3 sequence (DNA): TGTGCCAGCAGCTTAGCGGGGGGTTTTTCTGAAAAACTGTTTTTT. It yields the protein CASSLAGGFSEKLFF.

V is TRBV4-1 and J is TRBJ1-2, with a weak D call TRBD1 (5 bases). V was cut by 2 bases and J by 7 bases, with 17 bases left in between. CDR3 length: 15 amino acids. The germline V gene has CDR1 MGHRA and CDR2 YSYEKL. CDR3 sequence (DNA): TGCGCCAGCAGCCAATCCCAGACAGAAGGGCTTGGCTACACCTTC. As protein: CASSQSQTEGLGYTF.

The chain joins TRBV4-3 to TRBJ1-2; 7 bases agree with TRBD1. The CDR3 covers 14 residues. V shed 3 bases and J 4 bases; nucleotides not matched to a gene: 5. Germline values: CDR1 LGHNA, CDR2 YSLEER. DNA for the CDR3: TGCGCCAGCAGCCACCTCCGGGACAGCTATGGCTACACCTTC. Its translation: CASSHLRDSYGYTF.

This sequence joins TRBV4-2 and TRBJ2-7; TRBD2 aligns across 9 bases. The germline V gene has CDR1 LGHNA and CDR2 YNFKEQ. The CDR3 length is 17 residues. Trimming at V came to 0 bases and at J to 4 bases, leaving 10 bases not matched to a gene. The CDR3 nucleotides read TGTGCCAGCAGCCAAGATAGGGTCGGCGGGGGGGCATACGAGCAGTACTTC. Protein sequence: CASSQDRVGGGAYEQYF.

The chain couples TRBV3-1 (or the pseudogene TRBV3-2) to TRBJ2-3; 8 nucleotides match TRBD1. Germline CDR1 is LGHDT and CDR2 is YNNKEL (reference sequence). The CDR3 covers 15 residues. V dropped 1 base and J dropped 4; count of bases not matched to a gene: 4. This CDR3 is CASSQGTGFPDTQYF. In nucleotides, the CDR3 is TGTGCCAGCAGCCAAGGGACAGGGTTCCCAGATACGCAGTATTTT.

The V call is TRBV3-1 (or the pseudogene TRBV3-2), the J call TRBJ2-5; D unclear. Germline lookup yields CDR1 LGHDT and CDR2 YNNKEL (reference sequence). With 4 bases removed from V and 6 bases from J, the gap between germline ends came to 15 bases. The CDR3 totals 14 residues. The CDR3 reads CASSPEPVPKTQYF. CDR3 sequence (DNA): TGTGCCAGCAGCCCAGAGCCGGTGCCCAAGACCCAGTACTTC.

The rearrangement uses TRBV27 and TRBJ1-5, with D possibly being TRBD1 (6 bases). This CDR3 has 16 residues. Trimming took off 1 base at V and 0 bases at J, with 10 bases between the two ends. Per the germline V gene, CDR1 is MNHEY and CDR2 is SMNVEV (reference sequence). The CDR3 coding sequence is TGTGCCAGCAGTTTATGGGGACAAGATAGCAATCAGCCCCAGCATTTT. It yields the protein CASSLWGQDSNQPQHF.

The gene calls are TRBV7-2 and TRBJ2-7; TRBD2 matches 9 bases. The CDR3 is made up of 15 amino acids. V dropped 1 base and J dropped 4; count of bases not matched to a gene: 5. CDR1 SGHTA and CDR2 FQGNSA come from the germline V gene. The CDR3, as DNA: TGTGCCAGCAGCTTAGTAGGCGGGAGGGGTTACGAGCAGTACTTC. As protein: CASSLVGGRGYEQYF.

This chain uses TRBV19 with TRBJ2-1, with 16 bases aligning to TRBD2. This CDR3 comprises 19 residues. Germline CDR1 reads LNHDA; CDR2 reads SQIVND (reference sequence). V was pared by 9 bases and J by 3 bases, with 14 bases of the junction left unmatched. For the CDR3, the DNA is TGTGCCAGGACCAGGGAACCCGGGACTAGCGGGAGGGTCTACAATGAGCAGTTCTTC. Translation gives CARTREPGTSGRVYNEQFF.

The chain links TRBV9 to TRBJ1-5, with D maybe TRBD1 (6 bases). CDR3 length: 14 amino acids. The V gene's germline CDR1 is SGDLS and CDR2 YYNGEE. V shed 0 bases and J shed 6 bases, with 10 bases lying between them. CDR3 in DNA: TGTGCCAGCAGCGTAGGGACAGTTGGTCAGCCCCAGCATTTT. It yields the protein CASSVGTVGQPQHF.

Here the CDR3 reads CASSTPGQGASYEQYF. DNA of the CDR3: TGTGCCAGCAGCACACCGGGACAGGGAGCTTCCTACGAGCAGTACTTC. The chain combines TRBV25-1 with TRBJ2-7; 9 bases agree with TRBD1. The CDR3 loop spans 16 amino acids. V gave up 6 bases and J gave up 1 base; unmatched junction bases: 10. From germline, CDR1 is MGHDK and CDR2 SYGVNS.

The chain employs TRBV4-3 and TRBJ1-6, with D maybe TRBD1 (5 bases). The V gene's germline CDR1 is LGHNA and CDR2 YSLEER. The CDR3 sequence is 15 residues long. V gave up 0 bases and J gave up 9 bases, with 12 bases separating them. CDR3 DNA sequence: TGCGCCAGCAGCCAAGATACAGGACTAAGTTCACCCCTCCACTTT. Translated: CASSQDTGLSSPLHF.

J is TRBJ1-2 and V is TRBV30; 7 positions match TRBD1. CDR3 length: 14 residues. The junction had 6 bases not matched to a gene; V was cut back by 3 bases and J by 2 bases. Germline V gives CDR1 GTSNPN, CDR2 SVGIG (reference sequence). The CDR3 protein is CAWSPQGFNYGYTF. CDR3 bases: TGTGCCTGGAGCCCACAGGGGTTCAACTATGGCTACACCTTC.

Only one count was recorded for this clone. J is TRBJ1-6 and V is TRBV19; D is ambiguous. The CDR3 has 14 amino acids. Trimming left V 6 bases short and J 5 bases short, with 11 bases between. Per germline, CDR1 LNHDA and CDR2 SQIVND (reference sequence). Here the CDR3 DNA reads TGTGCCAGTAGGCGGGGAGGCAATAATTCACCCCTCCACTTT. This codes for CASRRGGNNSPLHF.

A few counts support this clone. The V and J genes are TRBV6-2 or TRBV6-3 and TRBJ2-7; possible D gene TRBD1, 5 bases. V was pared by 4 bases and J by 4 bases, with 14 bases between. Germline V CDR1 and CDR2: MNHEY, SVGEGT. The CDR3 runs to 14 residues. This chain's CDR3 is CASSSRVILYEQYF. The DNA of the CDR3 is TGTGCCAGCAGTTCCAGGGTGATCCTATACGAGCAGTACTTC.

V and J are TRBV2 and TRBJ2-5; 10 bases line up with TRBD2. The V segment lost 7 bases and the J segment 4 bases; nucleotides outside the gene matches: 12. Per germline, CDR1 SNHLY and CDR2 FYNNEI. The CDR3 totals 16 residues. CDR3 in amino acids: CASIGVRVAGGETQYF. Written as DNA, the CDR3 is TGTGCCAGCATCGGGGTCCGGGTAGCGGGAGGAGAGACCCAGTACTTC.

The CDR3 sequence is CASSQGTGSNQPQHF. The DNA for the CDR3 is TGTGCCAGCAGCCAAGGGACAGGGAGCAATCAGCCCCAGCATTTT. This chain connects TRBV14 to TRBJ1-5; 8 bases agree with TRBD1. Germline V gene sequence: CDR1 SGHDN, CDR2 FVKESK. The CDR3 totals 15 residues. The J segment lost 1 base and the V segment lost 1 base, leaving 0 bases of the junction unmatched. Looking up the rest from reference TRBV14 and TRBJ1-5 gives the full variable domain: EAGVTQFPSHSVIEKGQTVTLRCDPISGHDNLYWYRRVMGKEIKFLLHFVKESKQDESGMPNNRFLAERTGGTYSTLKVQPAELEDSGVYFCASSQGTGSNQPQHFGDGTRLSIL.

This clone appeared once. The CDR3 region is CASSLASQGSLLGTEAFF. The CDR3 DNA reads as TGCGCCAGCAGCTTGGCGAGCCAGGGGTCTTTATTGGGCACTGAAGCTTTCTTT. The chain combines TRBV5-1 with TRBJ1-1, with D possibly being TRBD1 (6 bases). The CDR3 contains 18 residues. Looked up from germline, CDR1 is SGHRS and CDR2 is YFSETQ. Trimming left V 0 bases short and J 4 bases short, with 22 bases between. The entire variable domain, with the rest obtained from reference TRBV5-1 and TRBJ1-1, is as follows: KAGVTQTPRYLIKTRGQQVTLSCSPISGHRSVSWYQQTPGQGLQFLFEYFSETQRNKGNFPGRFSGRQFSNSRSEMNVSTLELGDSALYLCASSLASQGSLLGTEAFFGQGTRLTVV.

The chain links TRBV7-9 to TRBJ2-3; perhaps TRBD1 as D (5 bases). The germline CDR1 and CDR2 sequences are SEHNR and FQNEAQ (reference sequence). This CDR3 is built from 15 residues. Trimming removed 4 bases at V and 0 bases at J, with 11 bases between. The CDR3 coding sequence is TGTGCCAGCAGCTGGCAGGGATCTAGCACAGATACGCAGTATTTT. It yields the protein CASSWQGSSTDTQYF.

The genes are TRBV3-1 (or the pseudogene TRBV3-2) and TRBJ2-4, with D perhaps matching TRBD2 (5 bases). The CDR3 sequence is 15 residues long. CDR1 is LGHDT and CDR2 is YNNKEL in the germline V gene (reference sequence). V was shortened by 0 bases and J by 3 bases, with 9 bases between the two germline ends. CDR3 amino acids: CASSQERGIKNIQYF. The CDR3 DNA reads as TGTGCCAGCAGCCAAGAAAGAGGGATCAAAAACATTCAGTACTTC.

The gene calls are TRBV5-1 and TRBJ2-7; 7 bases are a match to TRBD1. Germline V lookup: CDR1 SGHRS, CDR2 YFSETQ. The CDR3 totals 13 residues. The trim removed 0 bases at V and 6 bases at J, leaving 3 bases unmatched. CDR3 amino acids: CASSLENRGEQYF. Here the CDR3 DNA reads TGCGCCAGCAGCTTGGAGAACAGGGGCGAGCAGTACTTC.

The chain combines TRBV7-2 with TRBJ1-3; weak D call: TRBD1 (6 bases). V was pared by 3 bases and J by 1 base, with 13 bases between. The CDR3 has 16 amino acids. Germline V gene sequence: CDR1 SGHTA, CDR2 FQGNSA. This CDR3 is CASSFMGHPSGNTIYF. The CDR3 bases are TGTGCCAGCAGCTTCATGGGACATCCGTCTGGAAACACCATATATTTT.

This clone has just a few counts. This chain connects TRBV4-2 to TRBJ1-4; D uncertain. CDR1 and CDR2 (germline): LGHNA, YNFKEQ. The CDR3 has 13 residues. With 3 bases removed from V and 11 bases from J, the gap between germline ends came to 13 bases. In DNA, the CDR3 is TGTGCCAGCAGCCAGAGGGAAGAAGGTAAACTGTTTTTT. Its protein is CASSQREEGKLFF.

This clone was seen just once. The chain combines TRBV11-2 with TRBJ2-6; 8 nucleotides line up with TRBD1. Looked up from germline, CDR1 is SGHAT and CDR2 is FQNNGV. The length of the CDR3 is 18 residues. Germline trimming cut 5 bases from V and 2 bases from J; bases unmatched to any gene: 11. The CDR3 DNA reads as TGTGCCAGCAGCCCTGGCCGACTGACAGGGGCTGGGGCCAACGTCCTGACTTTC. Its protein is CASSPGRLTGAGANVLTF.

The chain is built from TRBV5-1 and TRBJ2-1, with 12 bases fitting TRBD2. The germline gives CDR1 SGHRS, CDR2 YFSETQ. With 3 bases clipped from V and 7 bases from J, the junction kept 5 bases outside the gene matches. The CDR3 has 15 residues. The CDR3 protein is CASSSLAGGRNEQFF. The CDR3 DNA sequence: TGCGCCAGCAGCTCACTAGCGGGGGGCCGGAATGAGCAGTTCTTC.

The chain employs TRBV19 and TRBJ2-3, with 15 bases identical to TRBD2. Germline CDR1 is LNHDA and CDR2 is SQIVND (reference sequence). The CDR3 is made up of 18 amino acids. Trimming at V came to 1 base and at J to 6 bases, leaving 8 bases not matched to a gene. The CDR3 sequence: CASSIAPRTSGRADTQYF. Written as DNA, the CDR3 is TGTGCCAGTAGTATAGCTCCAAGGACTAGCGGGAGGGCCGATACGCAGTATTTT.

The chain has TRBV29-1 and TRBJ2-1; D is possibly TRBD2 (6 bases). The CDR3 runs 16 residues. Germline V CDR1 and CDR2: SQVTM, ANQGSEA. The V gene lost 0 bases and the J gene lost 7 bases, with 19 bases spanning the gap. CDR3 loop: CSVEDMETYRGNEQFF. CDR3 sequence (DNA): TGCAGCGTTGAAGATATGGAAACGTATCGGGGGAATGAGCAGTTCTTC.

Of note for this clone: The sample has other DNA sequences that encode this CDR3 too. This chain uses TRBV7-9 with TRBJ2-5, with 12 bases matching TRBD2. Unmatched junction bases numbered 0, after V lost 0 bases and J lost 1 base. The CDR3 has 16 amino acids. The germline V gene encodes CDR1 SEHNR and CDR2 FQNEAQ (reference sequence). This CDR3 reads CASSLAGLAGQETQYF. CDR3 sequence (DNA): TGTGCCAGCAGCTTAGCGGGACTAGCGGGCCAAGAGACCCAGTACTTC.